This T cell receptor (beta chain) stems from a study of CD8 T cells in Susac syndrome. Reverse transcription of 0.5 to 1 ug RNA was performed with random hexamers. MiXCR, run by TCRdb on the immunoSEQ multiplex PCR reads, gives a single entry per CDR3 protein. This table holds 150,000 to 200,000 distinct CDR3 sequences, 94% found once. The CDR3 contains 13 residues. The germline V and J ends were trimmed by 3 bases and 6 bases, with 9 bases remaining between them. Germline-derived CDR1 and CDR2 are SGHNT and YENEEA. The chain links TRBV11-3 to TRBJ2-1; D call uncertain. This clonotype originated in a human donor with Susac syndrome. The sample comprised CD4+ T cells from PBMCs. The CDR3 nucleotides are TGTGCCAGCAGCTTGGGCACAACCAATGAGCAGTTCTTC. This encodes CASSLGTTNEQFF.